Below, one T cell receptor (beta chain) is given with its context. The data belong to a study of blood T cell repertoires in COVID-19. About the study: Donors in the United States, Italy and Spain gave samples during acute or convalescent COVID-19. T cells, B-cell-depleted T cells, or PBMCs supplied cDNA or gDNA.

Measured with immunoSEQ multiplex PCR; TCRdb has only the in-frame clones, and not every one. The sample consists of about 480,000 clones, 70% to 90% of them appearing once. Two negative PCRs, clearance, or symptom resolution characterized the recovered Cohort 3 donors. The ends lost 5 bases at V and 5 bases at J; junction bases unmatched: 6. The germline V gene encodes CDR1 MNHEY and CDR2 SVGAGI. The CDR3 runs to 13 residues. The specimen was PBMCs or T cells enriched from blood (not recorded which). This clonotype was obtained from a woman in her thirties or forties who had recovered from COVID-19. This chain links TRBV6-5 with TRBJ2-7, with TRBD1 matching 7 bases. The DNA for the CDR3 is TGTGCCAGCAGTCCTCCCGGGACAGACGAGCAGTACTTC. Its translation is CASSPPGTDEQYF.